This TCR beta chain was found in a study of early stage breast cancer tumors listed by TCRdb under 2017. For the study in its entirety: Of the approximately 15 invasive breast tumors, roughly 13 were found to be estrogen receptor-positive, progesterone receptor-positive and HER2-negative. Across all samples, around 2.9 million templates representing approximately 1,000,000 unique clonotypes were detected. Of the roughly 12 ER+/PR+/HER2- tumors, eight were classified as invasive ductal carcinomas and four as invasive lobular carcinomas. On average, each sample got approximately 10-fold read coverage. Study-wide conclusions, independent of this receptor: Compared with adjacent normal breast tissue, tumors had higher clonality and roughly 2.5-fold greater T cell density. Bulk genomic DNA sequencing of unsorted cells missed chain pairing and functional markers such as CD4, CD8 and FOXP3. Because the cohort was small, analysis by tumor subtype was not possible. Enriched TCRB sequences shared across patients were found to be mostly commonly generated sequences that were unlikely to play an important role in the tumor microenvironment. Repertoires from blood resembled normal breast more closely than tumor, and using blood as a reference for each tissue separated tumor from normal in 14 of 16 patients.

Each sample was amplified as two independent genomic DNA replicates: 0.5 ug for blood and approximately 1.5 ug for tumor or normal breast. TCRB sequencing of genomic DNA was carried out with the ImmunoSeq Intro kit according to the manufacturer's instructions. Multiplex PCR ran 30 to 40 cycles with proprietary primers and spike-in control sequences for absolute quantification. Single-end 150-bp reads were used to sequence an 87-bp fragment covering the CDR3 and the flanking V and J genes. Seven samples, with two replicates for each sample, were multiplexed per lane of an Illumina MiSeq using version 3.0 chemistry. On the study's bioinformatics: Raw data were processed with the vendor's proprietary pipeline, and both replicates were merged into a single result per sample. To define clonotypes, the study grouped productive rearrangements that shared the V-gene family, CDR3 amino acid sequence and J-gene segment. To compute clonality, the normalized Shannon entropy (Pielou evenness) of TCRB abundances was subtracted from 1. To estimate T cell density, the total number of templates was divided by the input cell count, which was inferred from how much DNA went in. Recon was used with default parameters to estimate total repertoire diversity and clonality. Clonotypes with over 0.1% abundance in tumor and at least 32-fold higher abundance in tumor than in normal breast were defined as tumor-enriched. TCRdb carries this immuneACCESS record with in-frame sequences only. Its versions omit some clonotypes, under half of them owing to an unresolved V gene in the studies checked, with the rest unexplained. The DNA gave D and trimming, while V, J and clone size come from that table. The sample table records around 78,000 clones; around 80% of these occur just once. The ten largest clones take up 3.5% of the sample.

In the case of this clone: What this receptor recognizes is not known. There are no base qualities to consult, and no much larger clone falls within one base.

The study profiled bulk TCR beta-chain repertoires in matched peripheral blood, tumor and adjacent normal breast tissue taken from some 17 patients with early-stage breast cancer. Before surgery, roughly 4.5-10 mL of whole blood was collected into EDTA tubes and then processed within 2 hours. Ficoll-Paque centrifugation in SepMate-50 tubes was used to isolate peripheral blood mononuclear cells. PBMCs were cryopreserved in roughly 90% FBS with about 10% DMSO in aliquots of 2 to 4 million cells and stored in liquid nitrogen. The Qiagen AllPrep DNA/RNA Mini kit was used for genomic DNA extraction. The sequenced sample consisted of blood. The sequence was obtained from a person aged 60 to 70 with breast cancer.

The DNA sequence is as follows: TGTGCCAGCAGCGTCAGGAAGGGAGGCACAGATACGCAGTATTTT. Translation gives CASSVRKGGTDTQYF. The chain couples TRBV9 to TRBJ2-3; D gene: possibly TRBD2, on 5 matching bases. V is cut by 2 bases and J by 1 base, and the space between the germline ends is 11 bases. Taken from cysteine to phenylalanine, the CDR3 has 15 residues. Only CDR3 DNA remains: 45 bases, in frame from the first base. The germline V gene sets CDR1 to SGDLS and CDR2 to YYNGEE.